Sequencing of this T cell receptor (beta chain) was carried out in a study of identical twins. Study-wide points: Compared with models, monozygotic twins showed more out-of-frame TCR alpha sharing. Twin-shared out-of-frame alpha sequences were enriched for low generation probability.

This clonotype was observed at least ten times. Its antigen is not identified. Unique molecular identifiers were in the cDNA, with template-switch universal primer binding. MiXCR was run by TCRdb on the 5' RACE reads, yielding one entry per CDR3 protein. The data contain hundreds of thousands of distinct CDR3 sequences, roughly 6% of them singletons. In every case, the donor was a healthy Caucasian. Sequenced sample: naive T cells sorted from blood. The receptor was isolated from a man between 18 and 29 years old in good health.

The CDR3 spells CASSSLVLDNEQFF. CDR3 in DNA: TGTGCCAGCAGTTCACTAGTATTGGACAATGAGCAGTTCTTC. V gene TRBV12-3 or TRBV12-4 combines with J gene TRBJ2-1, with D possibly TRBD2 on 5 matching bases. Trimming removed 4 bases from V and 5 bases from J, with 12 bases in between. CDR3 length equals 14 residues.